Listed below are T cell receptor beta chains from one sample, sequenced in a study of shared clonotypes between healthy human individuals. The repertoire was sequenced with immunoSEQ multiplex PCR; TCRdb's copy has only in-frame clones and lacks some. This table holds approximately 82,000 clones, about 63% found once. The sequencing sample was made of memory CD8+ T cells sorted from blood. The receptors stem from a man younger than 45 in good health. Both conserved end residues are part of each CDR3.

J gene: TRBJ2-3; CDR3 length: 14; V gene: TRBV6-4; CDR3 protein: CASSEGADVDTQYF
J gene: TRBJ2-3; CDR3 length: 16; V gene: TRBV7-9; CDR3 protein: CASSLNGGTSTDTQYF
J gene: TRBJ2-2; CDR3 length: 17; V gene: TRBV7-9; CDR3 protein: CASSSTTSGRASGELFF
J gene: TRBJ1-2; CDR3 length: 13; V gene: TRBV5-1; CDR3 protein: CASSGRDNYGYTF
J gene: TRBJ1-3; CDR3 length: 14; V gene: TRBV5-6; CDR3 protein: CASSFVDSGNTIYF
J gene: TRBJ2-1; CDR3 length: 12; V gene: TRBV15; CDR3 protein: CATRVSGEEQFF
J gene: TRBJ2-5; CDR3 length: 13; V gene: TRBV5-4; CDR3 protein: CASTSGREGTQYF
J gene: TRBJ2-3; CDR3 length: 16; V gene: TRBV6-5; CDR3 protein: CASSYTSASATDTQYF
J gene: TRBJ2-3; CDR3 length: 17; V gene: TRBV7-9; CDR3 protein: CASSLSSSGRATDTQYF
J gene: TRBJ2-3; CDR3 length: 18; V gene: TRBV21-1; CDR3 protein: CASSKEQLAGEDGDTQYF
J gene: TRBJ1-2; CDR3 length: 15; V gene: TRBV7-9; CDR3 protein: CASSSFQQGVGGYTF
J gene: TRBJ1-5; CDR3 length: 13; V gene: TRBV29-1; CDR3 protein: CSVAPGGSQPQHF
J gene: TRBJ2-1; CDR3 length: 19; V gene: TRBV7-5; CDR3 protein: CVRSLANHREPRRGNEQFF
J gene: TRBJ2-5; CDR3 length: 16; V gene: TRBV6-1; CDR3 protein: CASSEQGASVQETQYF
J gene: TRBJ1-5; CDR3 length: 15; V gene: TRBV4-1; CDR3 protein: CASSQDTGSNQPQHF
J gene: TRBJ1-4; CDR3 length: 15; V gene: TRBV11-2; CDR3 protein: CASSLYKATNEKLFF
J gene: TRBJ2-1; CDR3 length: 11; V gene: TRBV29-1; CDR3 protein: CSGLGGDEQFF
J gene: TRBJ2-1; CDR3 length: 14; V gene: TRBV4-3; CDR3 protein: CASSQDLGTLYQFF
J gene: TRBJ2-2; CDR3 length: 15; V gene: TRBV4-3; CDR3 protein: CASSQDIGDTGELFF
J gene: TRBJ2-7; CDR3 length: 15; V gene: TRBV9; CDR3 protein: CASSVAGGSGYEQYF
J gene: TRBJ1-5; CDR3 length: 14; V gene: TRBV21-1; CDR3 protein: CASSPDLGNQPQHF
J gene: TRBJ1-4; CDR3 length: 14; V gene: TRBV30; CDR3 protein: CACTGRVGLEKLFF
J gene: TRBJ2-7; CDR3 length: 14; V gene: TRBV10-3; CDR3 protein: CAIKAGTSSYEQYF
J gene: TRBJ2-2; CDR3 length: 16; V gene: TRBV10-3; CDR3 protein: CAIRNTADGGTGELFF
J gene: TRBJ1-1; CDR3 length: 14; V gene: TRBV6-1; CDR3 protein: CASSGTWGRAEAFF